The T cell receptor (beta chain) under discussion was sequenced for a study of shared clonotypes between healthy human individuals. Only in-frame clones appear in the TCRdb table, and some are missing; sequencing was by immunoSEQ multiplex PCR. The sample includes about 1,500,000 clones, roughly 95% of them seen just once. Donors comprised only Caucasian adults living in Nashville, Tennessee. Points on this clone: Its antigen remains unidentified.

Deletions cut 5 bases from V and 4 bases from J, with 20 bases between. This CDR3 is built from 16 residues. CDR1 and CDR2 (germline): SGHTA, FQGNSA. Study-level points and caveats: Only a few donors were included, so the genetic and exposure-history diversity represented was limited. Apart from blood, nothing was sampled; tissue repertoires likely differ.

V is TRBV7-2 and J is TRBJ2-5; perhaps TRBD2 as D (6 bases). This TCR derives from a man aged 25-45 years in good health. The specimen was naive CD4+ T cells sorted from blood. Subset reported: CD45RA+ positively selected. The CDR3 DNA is TGTGCCAGCAGCCTCCTTCGAGGGGTGGGAGGAGAGACCCAGTACTTC. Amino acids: CASSLLRGVGGETQYF.